One sample yielded the 30 T cell receptor beta chains listed below, sequenced in a study of identifying expanded T cells in peripheral blood. Generated by immunoSEQ multiplex PCR, the TCRdb table keeps only in-frame clones and is missing some. The table has about 94,000 clones, approximately 86% seen once. Material: blood. Receptors were obtained from a person aged 18 to 69 in good health.

This clone was counted a single time. V usage is TRBV5-1 and J usage is TRBJ1-1; D is uncertain. CDR3 length: 15 amino acids. The V gene's germline CDR1 is SGHRS and CDR2 YFSETQ. Deletions cut 3 bases from V and 0 bases from J, with 12 bases between. The CDR3 loop is CASSWRESMNTEAFF. CDR3 DNA: TGCGCCAGCAGCTGGCGGGAGAGCATGAACACTGAAGCTTTCTTT.

The rearrangement uses TRBV10-3 and TRBJ1-2; D gene unclear. Trimming took off 9 bases at V and 0 bases at J, with 17 bases between the two ends. The CDR3 contains 15 residues. Germline V gene data show CDR1 as ENHRY and CDR2 as SYGVKD. The CDR3 DNA reads as TGTGCCATTACTTTGGGCGGCGATTCTAACTATGGCTACACCTTC. Amino acid sequence: CAITLGGDSNYGYTF.

The chain uses TRBV7-3 and TRBJ1-2; D might be TRBD1 (6 bases). Germline V lookup: CDR1 SGHTA, CDR2 FQGTGA. The V end was cut by 1 base, the J end by 6 bases, with 12 bases between. The CDR3 extends over 14 amino acids. CDR3 sequence: CASSLNREGDGYTF. CDR3 bases: TGTGCCAGCAGCTTAAACAGGGAAGGGGATGGCTACACCTTC.

The table lists this clone with a few counts. The chain is built from TRBV27 and TRBJ1-5; D might be TRBD1 (5 bases). The length of the CDR3 is 13 residues. Trimming left V 2 bases short and J 5 bases short, with 7 bases between. The germline gives CDR1 MNHEY, CDR2 SMNVEV (reference sequence). DNA of the CDR3: TGTGCCAGCAGTTTACAGGGCCATCAGCCCCAGCATTTT. This sequence encodes CASSLQGHQPQHF.

A few counts support this clone. This chain connects TRBV4-1 to TRBJ1-3; TRBD1 might be the D (6 bases). In germline, CDR1 is MGHRA, CDR2 YSYEKL. V shed 1 base and J shed 0 bases, with 13 bases lying between them. This CDR3 is 17 amino acids long. The CDR3 sequence is CASSQVGGPSSGNTIYF. CDR3 sequence (DNA): TGCGCCAGCAGCCAAGTCGGGGGCCCGAGCTCTGGAAACACCATATATTTT.

The rearrangement links TRBV7-6 to TRBJ2-1; 12 bases align to TRBD2. Losses at the gene ends were 5 bases for V and 7 bases for J; bases not matched to a gene: 6. The V gene's germline CDR1 is SGHVS and CDR2 FNYEAQ. The CDR3 runs 15 residues. CDR3 bases: TGTGCCAGCAGCCGGACTAGCGGGATTCGTAATGAGCAGTTCTTC. Translation: CASSRTSGIRNEQFF.

The CDR3 reads CASSASNRIYGYTF. In DNA, the CDR3 is TGTGCCAGTAGTGCCAGTAACCGAATCTATGGCTACACCTTC. The chain couples TRBV19 to TRBJ1-2; D ambiguous. Between the trimmed V and J ends, which lost 5 bases and 4 bases, there was a span of 14 bases. The germline CDR1 and CDR2 sequences are LNHDA and SQIVND (reference sequence). This CDR3 region has 14 residues. Drawing the rest from reference TRBV19 and TRBJ1-2, the complete variable domain is DGGITQSPKYLFRKEGQNVTLSCEQNLNHDAMYWYRQDPGQGLRLIYYSQIVNDFQKGDIAEGYSVSREKKESFPLTVTSAQKNPTAFYLCASSASNRIYGYTFGSGTRLTVV.

The chain couples TRBV19 to TRBJ2-7, with TRBD2 identical over 15 bases. In germline, CDR1 is LNHDA, CDR2 SQIVND (reference sequence). The CDR3 consists of 15 residues. V was clipped by 7 bases and J by 4 bases; unmatched bases: 5. The CDR3 bases are TGTGCCAGTACCCCGGGACTAGCGGGGGGTTACGAGCAGTACTTC. It specifies CASTPGLAGGYEQYF.

This clone has at least ten counts. This sequence joins TRBV2 and TRBJ1-4, with D perhaps TRBD1 (6 bases). The V end was cut by 7 bases, the J end by 1 base, with 13 bases between. The CDR3 runs 15 residues. Germline V gene lookup returns CDR1 SNHLY and CDR2 FYNNEI. The CDR3 DNA follows: TGTGCCAGCACCGAGGGGGGGATAACTAATGAAAAACTGTTTTTT. It encodes CASTEGGITNEKLFF. Together with reference TRBV2 and TRBJ1-4, the CDR3 gives the full variable domain: EPEVTQTPSHQVTQMGQEVILRCVPISNHLYFYWYRQILGQKVEFLVSFYNNEISEKSEIFDDQFSVERPDGSNFTLKIRSTKLEDSAMYFCASTEGGITNEKLFFGSGTQLSVL.

The chain is built from TRBV5-6 and TRBJ2-1; the match to TRBD2 covers 14 bases. Germline assignment: CDR1 SGHDT and CDR2 YYEEEE. The CDR3 has 17 amino acids. V lost 1 base and J lost 8; bases outside the gene matches: 8. CDR3 DNA: TGTGCCAGCAGCTTGAAGAGACTAGCGGGGGGGCCACATGAGCAGTTCTTC. Protein: CASSLKRLAGGPHEQFF.

The gene calls are TRBV5-1 and TRBJ1-4; 10 bases are shared with TRBD1. This CDR3 region has 16 residues. Trimming took 2 bases from V and 8 from J; bases not matched to a gene: 9. CDR1 is SGHRS and CDR2 is YFSETQ in the germline V gene. CDR3 in amino acids: CASSFRDRGRGEKLFF. The CDR3 nucleotides are TGCGCCAGCAGCTTCCGGGACAGGGGAAGAGGCGAAAAACTGTTTTTT.

The rearrangement joins TRBV6-5 to TRBJ2-5; 7 bases align to TRBD1. CDR1 and CDR2 (germline): MNHEY, SVGAGI. Trimming cost V 4 bases and J 11 bases; bases outside gene matches: 19. The CDR3 length is 16 residues. The CDR3 sequence: CASSWERQGRRGEQYF. DNA for the CDR3: TGTGCCAGCAGTTGGGAGAGACAGGGAAGGCGAGGGGAGCAGTACTTC.

The rearrangement links TRBV6-5 to TRBJ2-7, with D uncertain. The germline V gene encodes CDR1 MNHEY and CDR2 SVGAGI. With 6 bases removed from V and 9 bases from J, the gap between germline ends came to 21 bases. The length of the CDR3 is 14 residues. The DNA for the CDR3 is TGTGCCAGCAGCCAGAGCTCCGCCCGAATAAGGCAGTACTTC. It codes for CASSQSSARIRQYF.

The chain employs TRBV15 and TRBJ2-5, with D perhaps matching TRBD2 (6 bases). V lost 6 bases and J 2 bases, leaving 13 bases between the germline ends. CDR1 is LNHNV and CDR2 is YYDKDF in the germline V gene (reference sequence). This CDR3 contains 14 residues. The CDR3 protein is CATRYSGNQETQYF. CDR3 DNA sequence: TGTGCCACCAGATATAGCGGAAATCAAGAGACCCAGTACTTC. The whole variable domain, remainder taken from reference TRBV15 and TRBJ2-5, is DAMVIQNPRYQVTQFGKPVTLSCSQTLNHNVMYWYQQKSSQAPKLLFHYYDKDFNNEADTPDNFQSRRPNTSFCFLDIRSPGLGDTAMYLCATRYSGNQETQYFGPGTRLLVL.

This chain joins TRBV2 and TRBJ1-3; D not resolved. The germline gives CDR1 SNHLY, CDR2 FYNNEI. Trimming took 11 bases from V and 4 from J, leaving 18 bases between them. There are 14 residues in the CDR3. This CDR3 is CASKVRESGNTIYF. The CDR3 nucleotides are TGTGCCTCCAAGGTCCGGGAGTCGGGAAACACCATATATTTT.

Only one count was recorded for this clone. The chain employs TRBV11-3 and TRBJ2-3, with TRBD1 matching over 7 bases. Germline assignment: CDR1 SGHNT and CDR2 YENEEA. V shed 3 bases and J 2 bases; nucleotides not matched to a gene: 5. CDR3 length equals 15 residues. CDR3 loop: CASSLGQIITDTQYF. The CDR3 DNA sequence: TGTGCCAGCAGCTTGGGACAGATAATCACAGATACGCAGTATTTT.

The CDR3 bases are TGTGCCAGCACCCGGGACTTCAGCTCCTACGAGCAGTACTTC. Translated: CASTRDFSSYEQYF. The rearrangement joins TRBV7-2 to TRBJ2-7; D may be TRBD2 (6 bases). V was pared by 7 bases and J by 0 bases, with 13 bases between. The CDR3 length is 14 residues. Germline V gene lookup returns CDR1 SGHTA and CDR2 FQGNSA.

This chain connects TRBV30 to TRBJ1-2, with D possibly TRBD1 on 5 matching bases. CDR1 is GTSNPN and CDR2 is SVGIG in the germline V gene (reference sequence). Trimming took off 3 bases at V and 2 bases at J, with 10 bases between the two ends. The CDR3 has 13 amino acids. In DNA, the CDR3 is TGTGCCTGGAGGGGGACGGGCAACTATGGCTACACCTTC. Protein sequence: CAWRGTGNYGYTF.

The genes are TRBV10-3 and TRBJ1-3; 12 bases map to TRBD1. Germline CDR1 is ENHRY and CDR2 is SYGVKD. The CDR3 runs to 19 residues. Trimming cost V 8 bases and J 4 bases; bases outside gene matches: 18. This CDR3 reads CAIRKDTTGQGASGNTIYF. The CDR3 coding sequence is TGTGCCATCCGGAAAGATACCACGGGACAGGGGGCCAGCGGAAACACCATATATTTT.

The J gene is TRBJ2-1, the V gene TRBV6-1; D tentatively fits TRBD1 or TRBD2 (6 bases each). There are 16 residues in the CDR3. The ends were cut back, 0 bases at V and 8 bases at J, with 17 bases in the middle. Germline CDR1 is MNHNS and CDR2 is SASEGT. The CDR3 region has the DNA TGTGCCAGCAGTGAAGCATTGGCGGGTAGGGGGGATGAGCAGTTCTTC. It specifies CASSEALAGRGDEQFF.

The rearrangement links TRBV7-9 to TRBJ2-1; 8 positions agree with TRBD2. CDR3 length equals 18 residues. The trim removed 1 base at V and 1 base at J, leaving 9 bases unmatched. The germline V gene encodes CDR1 SEHNR and CDR2 FQNEAQ (reference sequence). CDR3 nucleotides: TGTGCCAGCAGCTTAGGGACGGGAGGGCTAGGTTCCTACAATGAGCAGTTCTTC. Translating gives CASSLGTGGLGSYNEQFF.

This sequence joins TRBV18 and TRBJ1-1; D remains unclear. This CDR3 is 14 amino acids long. Trimming stripped 3 bases from V and 1 base from J, with 9 bases between. Germline values: CDR1 KGHSH, CDR2 LQKENI. CDR3 bases: TGTGCCAGCTCACCGGGCCAGGCGAACACTGAAGCTTTCTTT. This translates into CASSPGQANTEAFF.

V usage is TRBV19 and J usage is TRBJ1-3; 7 nucleotides line up with TRBD1. CDR1 is LNHDA and CDR2 is SQIVND in the germline V gene (reference sequence). The CDR3 spans 16 residues. The V and J ends lost 4 bases and 2 bases, in that order; junction bases with no gene match: 8. The CDR3, as DNA: TGTGCCAGTAGTAAAAGCACAGGGGCTGCTGGAAACACCATATATTTT. Translation: CASSKSTGAAGNTIYF.

V usage is TRBV5-1 and J usage is TRBJ1-2, with 7 positions matching TRBD1. There are 15 residues in the CDR3. The germline CDR1 and CDR2 sequences are SGHRS and YFSETQ. V trimming: 0 bases; J trimming: 3 bases; junction bases outside the gene matches: 5. CDR3 DNA sequence: TGCGCCAGCAGCTTGGTCGGAACAGGGGACTATGGCTACACCTTC. Encoded protein: CASSLVGTGDYGYTF.

In this sample, this clone turned up once. J is TRBJ1-6 and V is TRBV2, with D possibly being TRBD1 (5 bases). This CDR3 is built from 15 residues. The germline V gene has CDR1 SNHLY and CDR2 FYNNEI. Trimming stripped 7 bases from V and 7 bases from J, with 17 bases between. The CDR3 nucleotides read TGTGCCAGCACCCTAGGCAGGGTAGGCAATTCACCCCTCCACTTT. Encoded protein: CASTLGRVGNSPLHF.

This sequence joins TRBV27 and TRBJ2-6; D possibly corresponds to TRBD1 (5 bases). The CDR3 runs to 17 residues. Between the trimmed V and J ends, which lost 0 bases and 3 bases, there was a span of 12 bases. CDR1 is MNHEY, CDR2 SMNVEV, per germline (reference sequence). CDR3 region: CASSLSGARVGANVLTF. Here the CDR3 DNA reads TGTGCCAGCAGTTTATCAGGGGCCCGGGTTGGGGCCAACGTCCTGACTTTC.

The chain carries TRBV6-1 and TRBJ1-1; TRBD1 might be the D (5 bases). Germline values: CDR1 MNHNS, CDR2 SASEGT. The CDR3 is 13 amino acids. Trimming cost V 2 bases and J 7 bases, with 11 bases left between them. The CDR3 protein is CASSERRGGEAFF. DNA of the CDR3: TGTGCCAGCAGTGAACGGCGGGGCGGTGAAGCTTTCTTT.

The chain links TRBV7-2 to TRBJ1-1, with D tentatively TRBD1 (5 bases). The CDR3 runs 15 residues. CDR1 and CDR2 (germline): SGHTA, FQGNSA. Trimming cost V 2 bases and J 1 base, with 11 bases left between them. CDR3 sequence: CASSLTGTKNTEAFF. Written as DNA, the CDR3 is TGTGCCAGCAGCTTAACCGGGACTAAGAACACTGAAGCTTTCTTT.

In this sample, this clone turned up once. The chain has TRBV29-1 and TRBJ1-5; TRBD1 agrees at 8 bases. CDR1 and CDR2 from the germline V gene are SQVTM and ANQGSEA. The CDR3 is made up of 15 amino acids. The trim removed 0 bases at V and 4 bases at J, leaving 5 bases unmatched. CDR3 nucleotides: TGCAGCGTTGAAGAAGGAACAGGGGGGAATCAGCCCCAGCATTTT. Its protein product is CSVEEGTGGNQPQHF.

The genes are TRBV29-1 and TRBJ1-1, with TRBD1 as a possible D gene (6 bases). Trimming shortened V by 5 bases and J by 8 bases, and 27 bases separated the two germline ends. Per germline, CDR1 SQVTM and CDR2 ANQGSEA. The CDR3 runs to 16 residues. The DNA for the CDR3 is TGCAGCGTTCATCCCCGTGGGGGGGCAGGCGTCCAGGAAGCTTTCTTT. Amino acid sequence: CSVHPRGGAGVQEAFF.